The source of this TCR beta chain is a study of beta chain features in type 1 diabetes. Overall study: The samples had 100 million to 140 million sorted cells examined in all.

Points from the study as a whole: Researchers reported that naive, central memory and Treg TCRB repertoires appeared more similar in patients than in healthy donors. VDJ junctions sequenced from type 1 diabetes patients showed fewer insertions and more deletions.

As every portion of the isolated RNA was reverse transcribed, the sequencing read expressed TCRB transcripts. Repertoires were generated with immunoSEQ multiplex PCR, while TCRdb's copy carries only in-frame clones and drops some. The top ten clones hold 0.045% to 0.06% of a sample with about half a million clones, over 9.5% of them seen once. Comment on this clone: Its cognate antigen is unknown.

From germline, CDR1 is GTSNPN and CDR2 SVGIG (reference sequence). The ends were cut back, 0 bases at V and 2 bases at J, with 13 bases in the middle. This CDR3 comprises 15 residues. CD4+ naive, central memory, regulatory and stem cell-like memory subsets were isolated by sorting on CD45RO/CCR7/CD25/CD127/CD95/CD27. This chain links TRBV30 with TRBJ2-5, with D possibly being TRBD1 or TRBD2 (5 bases each). The receptor was derived from a woman between 18 and 29 years old in good health. The sample taken for sequencing was naive CD4+ T cells from blood. The CDR3 spells CAWSVHGTPQETQYF. CDR3 sequence (DNA): TGTGCCTGGAGTGTACATGGGACCCCACAAGAGACCCAGTACTTC.